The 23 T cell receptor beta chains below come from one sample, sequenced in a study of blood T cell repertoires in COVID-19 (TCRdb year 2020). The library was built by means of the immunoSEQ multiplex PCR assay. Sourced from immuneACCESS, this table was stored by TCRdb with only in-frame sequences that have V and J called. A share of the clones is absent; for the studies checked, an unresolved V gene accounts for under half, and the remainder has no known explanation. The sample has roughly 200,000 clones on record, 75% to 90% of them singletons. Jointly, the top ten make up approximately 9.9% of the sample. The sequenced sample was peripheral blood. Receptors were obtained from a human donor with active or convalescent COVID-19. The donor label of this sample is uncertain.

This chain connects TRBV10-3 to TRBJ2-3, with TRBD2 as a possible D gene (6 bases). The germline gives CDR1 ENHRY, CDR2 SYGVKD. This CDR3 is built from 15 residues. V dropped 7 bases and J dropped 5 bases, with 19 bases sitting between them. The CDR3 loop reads CAIKVEGLGGDTQYF. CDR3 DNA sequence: TGTGCCATCAAAGTGGAGGGCCTTGGCGGAGATACGCAGTATTTT.

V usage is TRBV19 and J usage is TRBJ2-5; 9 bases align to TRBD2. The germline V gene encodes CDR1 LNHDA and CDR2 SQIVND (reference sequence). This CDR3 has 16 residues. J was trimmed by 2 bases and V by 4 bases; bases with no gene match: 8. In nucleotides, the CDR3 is TGTGCCAGTAGTAAGAGGGTAGCGGGGGCTCAAGAGACCCAGTACTTC. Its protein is CASSKRVAGAQETQYF.

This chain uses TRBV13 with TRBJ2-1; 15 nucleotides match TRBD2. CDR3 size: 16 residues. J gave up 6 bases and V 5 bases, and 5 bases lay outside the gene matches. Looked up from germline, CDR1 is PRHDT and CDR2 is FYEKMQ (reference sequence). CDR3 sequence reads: CASSQGGLAGGNEQFF. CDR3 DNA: TGTGCCAGCAGCCAGGGGGGACTAGCGGGAGGCAATGAGCAGTTCTTC.

In DNA, the CDR3 is TGTGCCAGTAGTATAGGGACAGCGGAGACCCAGTACTTC. It specifies CASSIGTAETQYF. The chain has TRBV19 and TRBJ2-5, with D perhaps TRBD1 (6 bases). The V gene's germline CDR1 is LNHDA and CDR2 SQIVND (reference sequence). The CDR3 is made up of 13 amino acids. The ends were cut back, 1 base at V and 5 bases at J, with 8 bases in the middle.

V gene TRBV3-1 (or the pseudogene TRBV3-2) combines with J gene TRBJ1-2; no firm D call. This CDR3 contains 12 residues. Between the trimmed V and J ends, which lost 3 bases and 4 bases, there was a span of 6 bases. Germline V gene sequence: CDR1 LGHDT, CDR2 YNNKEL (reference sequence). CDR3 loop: CASSHHSYGYTF. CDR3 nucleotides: TGTGCCAGCAGCCACCACAGCTATGGCTACACCTTC.

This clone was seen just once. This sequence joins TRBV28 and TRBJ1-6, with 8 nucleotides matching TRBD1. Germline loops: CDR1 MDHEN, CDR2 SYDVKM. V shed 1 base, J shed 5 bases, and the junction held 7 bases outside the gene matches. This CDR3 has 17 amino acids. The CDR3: CASSLFPTGADNSPLHF. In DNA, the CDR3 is TGTGCCAGCAGTTTATTCCCGACAGGGGCGGATAATTCACCCCTCCACTTT.

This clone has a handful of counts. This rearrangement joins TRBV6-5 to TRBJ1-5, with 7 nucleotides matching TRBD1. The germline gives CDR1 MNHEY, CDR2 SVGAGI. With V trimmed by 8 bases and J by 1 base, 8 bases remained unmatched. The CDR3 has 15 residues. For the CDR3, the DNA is TGTGCCAGCGCTGTCCGACAGGGCAGCAATCAGCCCCAGCATTTT. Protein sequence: CASAVRQGSNQPQHF.

The CDR3 DNA reads as TGTGCCAGCAGATCACTACAGGGGGGCACCGGGGAGCTGTTTTTT. Protein product: CASRSLQGGTGELFF. This chain joins TRBV7-9 and TRBJ2-2; 8 bases agree with TRBD1. With V trimmed by 6 bases and J by 4 bases, 7 bases remained unmatched. The CDR3 length is 15 residues. CDR1 is SEHNR and CDR2 is FQNEAQ in the germline V gene (reference sequence).

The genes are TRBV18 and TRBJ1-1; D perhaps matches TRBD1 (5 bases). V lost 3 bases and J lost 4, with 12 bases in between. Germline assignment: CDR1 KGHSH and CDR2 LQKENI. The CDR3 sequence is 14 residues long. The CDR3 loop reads CASSPDPQGTEAFF. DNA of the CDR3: TGTGCCAGCTCACCGGATCCCCAGGGCACTGAAGCTTTCTTT.

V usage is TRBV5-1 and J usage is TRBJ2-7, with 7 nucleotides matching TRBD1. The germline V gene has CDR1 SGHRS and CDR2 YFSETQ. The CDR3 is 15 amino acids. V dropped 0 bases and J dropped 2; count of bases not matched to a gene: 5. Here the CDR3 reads CASSLGTGNTYEQYF. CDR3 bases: TGCGCCAGCAGCTTGGGGACAGGTAATACCTACGAGCAGTACTTC. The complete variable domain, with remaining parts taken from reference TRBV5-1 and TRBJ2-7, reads KAGVTQTPRYLIKTRGQQVTLSCSPISGHRSVSWYQQTPGQGLQFLFEYFSETQRNKGNFPGRFSGRQFSNSRSEMNVSTLELGDSALYLCASSLGTGNTYEQYFGPGTRLTVT.

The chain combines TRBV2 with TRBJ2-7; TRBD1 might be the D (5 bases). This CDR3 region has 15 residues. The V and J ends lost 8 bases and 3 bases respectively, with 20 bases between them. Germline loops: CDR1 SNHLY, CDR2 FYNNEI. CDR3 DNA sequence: TGTGCCAGCCCATCGAGACAGACACCCATCTACGAGCAGTACTTC. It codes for CASPSRQTPIYEQYF.

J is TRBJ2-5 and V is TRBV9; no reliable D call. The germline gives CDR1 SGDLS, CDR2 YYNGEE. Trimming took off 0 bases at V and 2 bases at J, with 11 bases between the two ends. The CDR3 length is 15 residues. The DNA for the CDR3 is TGTGCCAGCAGCGTAGGGGCAGACCCACAAGAGACCCAGTACTTC. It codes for CASSVGADPQETQYF.

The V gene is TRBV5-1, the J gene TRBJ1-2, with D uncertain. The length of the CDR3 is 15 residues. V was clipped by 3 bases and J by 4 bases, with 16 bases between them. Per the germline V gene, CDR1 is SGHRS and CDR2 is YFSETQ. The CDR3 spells CASSWETLPSYGYTF. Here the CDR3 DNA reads TGCGCCAGCAGCTGGGAGACTTTGCCCTCCTATGGCTACACCTTC.

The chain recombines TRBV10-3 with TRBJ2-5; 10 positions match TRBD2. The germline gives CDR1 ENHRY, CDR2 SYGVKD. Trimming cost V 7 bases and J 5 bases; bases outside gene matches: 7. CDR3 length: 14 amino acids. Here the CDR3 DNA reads TGTGCCATCAAAACTAGCGGGGCCACGGAGACCCAGTACTTC. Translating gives CAIKTSGATETQYF.

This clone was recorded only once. In DNA, the CDR3 is TGTGCCAGCAACCTATCAAAGGCAGGCCCATTCAACTATGGCTACACCTTC. Translation: CASNLSKAGPFNYGYTF. The J gene is TRBJ1-2, the V gene TRBV11-2; D gene unclear. CDR3 size: 17 residues. The germline V gene encodes CDR1 SGHAT and CDR2 FQNNGV. V was clipped by 7 bases and J by 2 bases, with 23 bases between them.

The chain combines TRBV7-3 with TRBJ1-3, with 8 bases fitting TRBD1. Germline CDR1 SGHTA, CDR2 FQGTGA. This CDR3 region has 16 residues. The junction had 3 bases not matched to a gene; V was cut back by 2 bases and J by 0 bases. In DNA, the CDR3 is TGTGCCAGCAGCTTACAGGGGGCTGGCTCTGGAAACACCATATATTTT. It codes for CASSLQGAGSGNTIYF.

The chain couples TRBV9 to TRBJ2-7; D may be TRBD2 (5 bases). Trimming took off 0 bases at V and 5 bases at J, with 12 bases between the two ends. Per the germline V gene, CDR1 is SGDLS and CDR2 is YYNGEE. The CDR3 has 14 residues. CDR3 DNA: TGTGCCAGCAGCGTAGACCTAGGAGGCAACGAGCAGTACTTC. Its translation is CASSVDLGGNEQYF. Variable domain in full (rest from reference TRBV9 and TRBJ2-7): DSGVTQTPKHLITATGQRVTLRCSPRSGDLSVYWYQQSLDQGLQFLIQYYNGEERAKGNILERFSAQQFPDLHSELNLSSLELGDSALYFCASSVDLGGNEQYFGPGTRLTVT.

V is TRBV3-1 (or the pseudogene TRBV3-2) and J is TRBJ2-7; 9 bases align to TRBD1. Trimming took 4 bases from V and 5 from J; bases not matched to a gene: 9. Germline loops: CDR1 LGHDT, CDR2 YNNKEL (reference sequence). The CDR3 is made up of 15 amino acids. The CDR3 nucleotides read TGTGCCAGCAGCCCGCGGGACAGGGCGGTCAACGAGCAGTACTTC. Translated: CASSPRDRAVNEQYF.

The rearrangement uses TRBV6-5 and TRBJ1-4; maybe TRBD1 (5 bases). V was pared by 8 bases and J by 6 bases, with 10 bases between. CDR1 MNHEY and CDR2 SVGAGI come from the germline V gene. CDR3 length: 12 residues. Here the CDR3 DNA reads TGTGCCAGCCGGGGGAATTATGAAAAACTGTTTTTT. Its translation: CASRGNYEKLFF.

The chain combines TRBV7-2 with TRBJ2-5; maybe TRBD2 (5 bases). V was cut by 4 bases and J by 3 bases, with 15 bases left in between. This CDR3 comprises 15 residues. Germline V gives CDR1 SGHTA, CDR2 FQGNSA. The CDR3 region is CASSSNMDGEETQYF. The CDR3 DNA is TGTGCCAGCAGCTCGAACATGGACGGGGAAGAGACCCAGTACTTC.

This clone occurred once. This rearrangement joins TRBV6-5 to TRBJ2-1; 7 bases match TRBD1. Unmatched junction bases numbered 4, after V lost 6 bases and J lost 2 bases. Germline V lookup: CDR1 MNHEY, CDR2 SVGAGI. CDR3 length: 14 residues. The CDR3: CASSRGSTYNEQFF. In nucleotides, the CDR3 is TGTGCCAGCAGCAGGGGGTCAACCTACAATGAGCAGTTCTTC.

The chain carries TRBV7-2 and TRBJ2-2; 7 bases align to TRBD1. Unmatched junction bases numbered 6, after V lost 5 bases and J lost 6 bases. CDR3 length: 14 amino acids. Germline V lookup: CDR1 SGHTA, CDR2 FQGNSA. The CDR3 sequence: CASSTRQGAGELFF. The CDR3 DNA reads TGTGCCAGCAGCACACGACAGGGAGCCGGGGAGCTGTTTTTT.

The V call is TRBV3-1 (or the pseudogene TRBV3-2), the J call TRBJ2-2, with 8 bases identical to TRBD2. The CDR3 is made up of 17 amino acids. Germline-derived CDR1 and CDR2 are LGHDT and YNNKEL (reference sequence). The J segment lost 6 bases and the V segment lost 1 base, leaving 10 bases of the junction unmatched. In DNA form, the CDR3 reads TGTGCCAGCAGCCAAGCCAGCGGGACTAGATATGCCGGGGAGCTGTTTTTT. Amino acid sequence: CASSQASGTRYAGELFF.